These T cell receptor beta chains were read from a single sample in a study of human T cells and chemical hapten exposure. TCRdb analysed the RACE reads with MiXCR anew, one entry per CDR3 protein. The profile shows 150,000 to 200,000 distinct CDR3 sequences, around 30% of them singletons. Sequencing was performed on whole blood, taken in connection with sensitization to the hapten diphenylcyclopropenone (DPC). The source of these receptors is a woman aged 25 to 39 with alopecia areata. Some clones in this sample may be carry-over from other donors' samples. The CDR3 runs from the conserved cysteine through the conserved F or W. The D gene is left open where the match is weak. Rows may omit the clone size; those that give it use once, few, many or a size class.

V,D,J,size,CDR3,DNA
TRBV28,TRBD2,TRBJ2-4,.,CASMRGGKNIQYF,TGTGCCAGCATGCGGGGGGGCAAAAACATTCAGTACTTC
TRBV7-9,TRBD1,TRBJ1-1,once,CASSGGQGSMNTEAFF,TGTGCCAGCAGCGGAGGACAGGGGTCGATGAACACTGAAGCTTTCTTT
TRBV29-1,.,TRBJ1-1,few,CRGNRTEAFF,TGCAGAGGGAACCGCACTGAAGCTTTCTTT
TRBV28,.,TRBJ1-4,many,CASSLYSPGRSGEKLFF,TGTGCCAGCAGTTTATATTCGCCCGGCAGGTCAGGGGAAAAACTGTTTTTT
TRBV6-2/TRBV6-3,.,TRBJ1-4,.,CASSSHKYAGRMKKLFF,TGTGCCAGCAGTTCACACAAATACGCGGGGCGAATGAAAAAACTGTTTTTT
TRBV6-2/TRBV6-3,TRBD2,TRBJ2-7,.,CASRPSGSPHEQYF,TGTGCCAGCAGACCTAGCGGGAGTCCCCACGAGCAGTACTTC
TRBV28,.,TRBJ2-3,few,CASSLIDTQYF,TGTGCCAGCAGTTTAATAGATACGCAGTATTTT
TRBV9,.,TRBJ2-5,few,CASSVAAGLRETQYF,TGTGCCAGCAGCGTAGCGGCAGGGCTCCGAGAGACCCAGTACTTC
TRBV7-9,TRBD1,TRBJ1-4,few,CASSLLTGGNEKLFF,TGTGCCAGCAGCTTACTCACAGGGGGTAATGAAAAACTGTTTTTT
TRBV12-3/TRBV12-4,.,TRBJ1-1,few,CASSFGPGTEAFF,TGTGCCAGCAGTTTCGGGCCTGGGACTGAAGCTTTCTTT
TRBV29-1,.,TRBJ2-1,.,CSVEDGDPYNEQFF,TGCAGCGTTGAAGACGGGGACCCCTACAATGAGCAGTTCTTC
TRBV20-1,.,TRBJ1-1,.,CSAPELRAEAFF,TGCAGTGCTCCGGAGCTTAGGGCTGAAGCTTTCTTT
TRBV20-1,.,TRBJ1-5,.,CSAPEGGSNQPQHF,TGCAGTGCCCCCGAGGGGGGTAGCAATCAGCCCCAGCATTTT
TRBV5-6,.,TRBJ2-1,.,CASSLDREQFF,TGTGCCAGCAGCTTGGATAGGGAGCAGTTCTTC
TRBV28,.,TRBJ1-2,.,CASSLLFRQGFSKNGYTF,TGTGCCAGCAGTTTATTATTCCGGCAGGGGTTCTCGAAAAATGGCTACACCTTC
TRBV6-1,TRBD1,TRBJ1-2,.,CASSRTGNYGYTF,TGTGCCAGCAGTAGGACAGGGAACTATGGCTACACCTTC
TRBV5-1,.,TRBJ2-5,once,CASSPGHFQETQYF,TGCGCCAGCAGCCCGGGACACTTCCAAGAGACCCAGTACTTC
TRBV9,.,TRBJ2-7,.,CASSVGGNYEQYF,TGTGCCAGCAGCGTAGGAGGCAACTACGAGCAGTACTTC
TRBV12-3/TRBV12-4,.,TRBJ2-5,.,CASSLEAGQETQYF,TGTGCCAGCAGTTTAGAGGCAGGGCAAGAGACCCAGTACTTC
TRBV11-3,.,TRBJ2-7,.,CASSLIVREQYF,TGTGCCAGCAGCCTAATAGTACGCGAGCAGTACTTC
TRBV7-9,.,TRBJ2-5,few,CASSLVGSGKTQYF,TGTGCCAGCAGCTTAGTGGGGAGCGGTAAGACCCAGTACTTC
TRBV5-1,.,TRBJ1-1,.,CASSLVFGQMNTEAFF,TGCGCCAGCAGCTTGGTTTTCGGGCAGATGAACACTGAAGCTTTCTTT
TRBV7-2,.,TRBJ2-5,few,CASSRTSWGETQYF,TGTGCCAGCAGTCGGACCTCCTGGGGGGAGACCCAGTACTTC
TRBV10-3,.,TRBJ2-1,few,CAISVRAPGNEQFF,TGTGCCATCAGTGTCCGGGCCCCTGGCAATGAGCAGTTCTTC
TRBV14,.,TRBJ2-1,few,CASSWGGSYNEQFF,TGTGCCAGCAGCTGGGGTGGGTCCTACAATGAGCAGTTCTTC
TRBV5-1,.,TRBJ2-5,.,CASSLLLGGQETQYF,TGCGCCAGCAGCTTGTTGCTAGGGGGACAAGAGACCCAGTACTTC
TRBV28,TRBD1,TRBJ2-7,.,CASIKGGRTYEQYF,TGTGCCAGCATTAAAGGGGGCAGGACCTACGAGCAGTACTTC
TRBV4-3,.,TRBJ2-3,.,CASSQNGIPDIDTQYF,TGCGCCAGCAGCCAGAACGGGATCCCCGACATTGATACGCAGTATTTT
TRBV4-3,TRBD1,TRBJ2-5,few,CASSQEDRFQETQYF,TGCGCCAGCAGCCAAGAGGACAGGTTCCAAGAGACCCAGTACTTC
TRBV29-1,TRBD1,TRBJ2-7,.,CSVILGQGPSYEQYF,TGCAGCGTGATCCTTGGACAGGGACCCTCCTACGAGCAGTACTTC
TRBV29-1,TRBD1,TRBJ2-5,many,CSVGQAQETQYF,TGCAGCGTCGGACAGGCCCAAGAGACCCAGTACTTC
TRBV20-1,TRBD2,TRBJ2-1,.,CSATFSSGSNEQFF,TGCAGTGCTACGTTCTCTAGCGGGAGTAATGAGCAGTTCTTC
TRBV6-5,TRBD2,TRBJ2-1,few,CASSPRLAANEQFF,TGTGCCAGCAGCCCTAGACTAGCGGCCAATGAGCAGTTCTTC
TRBV10-3,.,TRBJ1-2,.,CAISESGEQNPYGYTF,TGTGCCATCAGTGAGTCGGGGGAACAGAACCCCTATGGCTACACCTTC
TRBV12-3/TRBV12-4,.,TRBJ2-2,few,CASSLDPVNTGELFF,TGTGCCAGCAGTTTAGACCCAGTAAACACCGGGGAGCTGTTTTTT
TRBV4-3,.,TRBJ1-4,.,CASSQDSSWGVGEKLFF,TGCGCCAGCAGCCAAGATAGTTCGTGGGGGGTTGGTGAAAAACTGTTTTTT